Listed here are 25 T cell receptor beta chains from one sample, sequenced in a study of blood T cell repertoires in COVID-19. Sequenced by immunoSEQ multiplex PCR; TCRdb stores in-frame clones only, minus some. In the table there are about 200,000 clones, approximately 86% of which are singletons. The sequencing input was peripheral blood. These receptors were collected from a man in his 60s with acute or convalescent COVID-19.

This clone was found once. This sequence joins TRBV14 and TRBJ1-1; TRBD1 is a possible D gene (5 bases). Germline V CDR1 and CDR2: SGHDN, FVKESK. The CDR3 has 13 residues. V was clipped by 6 bases and J by 3 bases, with 11 bases between them. This chain's CDR3 is CASSQGKDTEAFF. The CDR3 bases are TGTGCCAGCAGTCAGGGCAAGGACACTGAAGCTTTCTTT. Looking up the rest from reference TRBV14 and TRBJ1-1 gives the full variable domain: EAGVTQFPSHSVIEKGQTVTLRCDPISGHDNLYWYRRVMGKEIKFLLHFVKESKQDESGMPNNRFLAERTGGTYSTLKVQPAELEDSGVYFCASSQGKDTEAFFGQGTRLTVV.

The rearrangement links TRBV9 to TRBJ1-2; weak D call: TRBD1 (5 bases). The CDR3 contains 16 residues. Germline loops: CDR1 SGDLS, CDR2 YYNGEE. V gave up 7 bases and J gave up 4 bases, with 23 bases separating them. The CDR3 here is CASATLAGGLSYGYTF. CDR3 nucleotide sequence: TGTGCCAGCGCTACACTGGCGGGGGGTCTTTCCTATGGCTACACCTTC. Full variable domain (missing parts from reference TRBV9 and TRBJ1-2): DSGVTQTPKHLITATGQRVTLRCSPRSGDLSVYWYQQSLDQGLQFLIQYYNGEERAKGNILERFSAQQFPDLHSELNLSSLELGDSALYFCASATLAGGLSYGYTFGSGTRLTVV.

The genes are TRBV4-1 and TRBJ2-4, with 7 bases matching TRBD2. This CDR3 has 15 amino acids. CDR1 is MGHRA, CDR2 YSYEKL, per germline. V was clipped by 1 base and J by 0 bases; unmatched bases: 0. CDR3 residues: CASSQASGAKNIQYF. The CDR3 nucleotides are TGCGCCAGCAGCCAAGCTAGCGGAGCCAAAAACATTCAGTACTTC.

The gene calls are TRBV13 and TRBJ2-7; possibly TRBD1 for D (5 bases). Germline V gives CDR1 PRHDT, CDR2 FYEKMQ (reference sequence). This CDR3 comprises 12 residues. The V end was cut by 5 bases, the J end by 7 bases, with 12 bases between. CDR3: CASSRSGKEQYF. In nucleotides, the CDR3 is TGTGCCAGCAGCCGGTCAGGGAAGGAGCAGTACTTC.

V and J are TRBV27 and TRBJ1-2; 11 bases are shared with TRBD1. Looked up from germline, CDR1 is MNHEY and CDR2 is SMNVEV (reference sequence). The length of the CDR3 is 14 residues. V dropped 6 bases and J dropped 4; count of bases not matched to a gene: 4. CDR3 nucleotide sequence: TGTGCCAGCAGCAGGGACAGGGGGGGCTATGGCTACACCTTC. The encoded protein is CASSRDRGGYGYTF.

This sequence joins TRBV15 and TRBJ2-5; tentatively, D is TRBD2 (6 bases). CDR1 LNHNV and CDR2 YYDKDF come from the germline V gene (reference sequence). Trimming left V 0 bases short and J 4 bases short, with 9 bases between. There are 14 residues in the CDR3. As DNA, the CDR3 is TGTGCCACCAGCAGAGAGGGACTTAGAGAGACCCAGTACTTC. It codes for CATSREGLRETQYF.

DNA for the CDR3: TGTGCCAGCAGAAGACAGAACACCGGGGAGCTGTTTTTT. Protein product: CASRRQNTGELFF. The chain combines TRBV6-5 with TRBJ2-2; no firm D call. This CDR3 is built from 13 residues. The V end was cut by 6 bases, the J end by 1 base, with 6 bases between. Germline CDR1 MNHEY, CDR2 SVGAGI.

This chain uses TRBV6-1 with TRBJ1-5; D gene unclear. Trimming stripped 0 bases from V and 2 bases from J, with 14 bases between. Germline lookup yields CDR1 MNHNS and CDR2 SASEGT. The CDR3 loop spans 17 amino acids. The CDR3 here is CASSEAEGGWGNQPQHF. In DNA, the CDR3 is TGTGCCAGCAGTGAAGCGGAGGGAGGGTGGGGCAATCAGCCCCAGCATTTT.

This clone has ten or more counts. The genes are TRBV10-3 and TRBJ2-5; 10 bases match TRBD2. CDR1 and CDR2 from the germline V gene are ENHRY and SYGVKD. Trimming took 2 bases from V and 4 from J; bases not matched to a gene: 7. The CDR3 spans 16 residues. In nucleotides, the CDR3 is TGTGCCATCAGTGAGAGGCTAGCGGGGGACGGAGAGACCCAGTACTTC. It codes for CAISERLAGDGETQYF.

This clone was seen once. J is TRBJ2-1 and V is TRBV5-5; TRBD1 agrees at 8 bases. Per germline, CDR1 SGHKS and CDR2 YYEKEE (reference sequence). The junction had 10 bases not matched to a gene; V was cut back by 0 bases and J by 8 bases. The CDR3 contains 16 residues. The CDR3 loop is CASSLGGTGAVDEQFF. DNA for the CDR3: TGTGCCAGCAGCTTGGGGGGGACAGGTGCTGTCGATGAGCAGTTCTTC.

V and J are TRBV9 and TRBJ2-5; 15 bases align to TRBD2. Germline V lookup: CDR1 SGDLS, CDR2 YYNGEE. The CDR3 is made up of 16 amino acids. V gave up 3 bases and J gave up 5 bases; unmatched junction bases: 5. The CDR3 coding sequence is TGTGCCAGCAGCGGGACTAGCGGGGGGGCGTCGGAGACCCAGTACTTC. Translation gives CASSGTSGGASETQYF.

The chain employs TRBV3-1 (or the pseudogene TRBV3-2) and TRBJ1-1; tentatively, D is TRBD1 (5 bases). V was shortened by 0 bases and J by 4 bases, with 15 bases between the two germline ends. Germline V lookup: CDR1 LGHDT, CDR2 YNNKEL (reference sequence). This CDR3 is built from 16 residues. This CDR3 reads CASSQDWRERGTEAFF. CDR3 bases: TGTGCCAGCAGCCAAGATTGGAGGGAAAGGGGCACTGAAGCTTTCTTT.

The V and J genes are TRBV4-1 and TRBJ2-3; no definite D call. Germline V gene data show CDR1 as MGHRA and CDR2 as YSYEKL. V was clipped by 1 base and J by 0 bases, with 8 bases between them. CDR3 length equals 15 residues. The CDR3, as DNA: TGCGCCAGCAGCCAAGTCCCGGGTAGCACAGATACGCAGTATTTT. Amino acids: CASSQVPGSTDTQYF.

J is TRBJ2-1 and V is TRBV12-3 or TRBV12-4, with TRBD2 identical over 8 bases. The CDR3 extends over 12 amino acids. The junction had 0 bases not matched to a gene; V was cut back by 6 bases and J by 5 bases. The CDR3 sequence: CASRRGDNEQFF. The CDR3 DNA reads TGTGCCAGCAGGCGGGGGGACAATGAGCAGTTCTTC.

This sequence joins TRBV7-3 and TRBJ2-3; D perhaps matches TRBD2 (6 bases). The CDR3 has 13 residues. Germline assignment: CDR1 SGHTA and CDR2 FQGTGA. Trimming stripped 0 bases from V and 6 bases from J, with 7 bases between. The CDR3 DNA sequence: TGTGCCAGCAGCTTAACAGGAGGGGATACGCAGTATTTT. Its translation is CASSLTGGDTQYF.

V gene TRBV9 combines with J gene TRBJ2-5; the match to TRBD2 covers 10 bases. The CDR3 runs to 14 residues. In germline, CDR1 is SGDLS, CDR2 YYNGEE. V trimming: 3 bases; J trimming: 5 bases; junction bases outside the gene matches: 4. CDR3 protein: CASSGSGGRETQYF. The CDR3 DNA reads as TGTGCCAGCAGCGGTAGCGGGGGGAGGGAGACCCAGTACTTC.

Notes on this clone: Other DNA sequences in the sample encode the same CDR3. This chain connects TRBV6-4 to TRBJ1-2, with D perhaps matching TRBD1 (5 bases). With 0 bases removed from V and 8 bases from J, the gap between germline ends came to 10 bases. The CDR3 has 13 residues. The germline CDR1 and CDR2 sequences are MRHNA and SNTAGT. The CDR3 coding sequence is TGTGCCAGCAGTGACTCGGGACTGGTCGGCTACACCTTC. Residues: CASSDSGLVGYTF.

The rearrangement joins TRBV5-6 to TRBJ2-2; 8 bases agree with TRBD1. The germline V gene encodes CDR1 SGHDT and CDR2 YYEEEE. This CDR3 contains 17 residues. V gave up 4 bases and J gave up 4 bases; unmatched junction bases: 12. The DNA for the CDR3 is TGTGCCAGCAGCGGGGGAGGACAGGGTAGTAGCACCGGGGAGCTGTTTTTT. Protein: CASSGGGQGSSTGELFF.

The chain has TRBV19 and TRBJ1-6; D remains ambiguous. Per the germline V gene, CDR1 is LNHDA and CDR2 is SQIVND (reference sequence). V was cut by 6 bases and J by 6 bases, with 12 bases left in between. This CDR3 is built from 14 residues. CDR3 residues: CASSRGESNSPLHF. CDR3 in DNA: TGTGCCAGTAGCCGCGGGGAGAGTAATTCACCCCTCCACTTT.

This rearrangement joins TRBV27 to TRBJ1-2; tentatively, D is TRBD1 (5 bases). Germline V CDR1 and CDR2: MNHEY, SMNVEV (reference sequence). Trimming took 2 bases from V and 7 from J, leaving 14 bases between them. The CDR3 extends over 14 amino acids. The CDR3: CASSLRGTSGGYTF. In DNA, the CDR3 is TGTGCCAGCAGTTTAAGGGGTACGTCGGGTGGCTACACCTTC.

The genes are TRBV4-3 and TRBJ2-1; perhaps TRBD1 as D (5 bases). V was clipped by 0 bases and J by 1 base, with 7 bases between them. Germline loops: CDR1 LGHNA, CDR2 YSLEER. The CDR3 sequence is 15 residues long. CDR3 amino acids: CASSQDTGSYNEQFF. The CDR3 DNA is TGCGCCAGCAGCCAAGATACAGGTTCCTACAATGAGCAGTTCTTC.

The table lists this clone with a count of one. J is TRBJ1-2 and V is TRBV7-3, with TRBD1 matching 10 bases. Germline values: CDR1 SGHTA, CDR2 FQGTGA. The CDR3 contains 13 residues. The junction had 4 bases not matched to a gene; V was cut back by 5 bases and J by 7 bases. CDR3 amino acids: CASSRGQGIGYTF. The CDR3 DNA is TGTGCCAGCAGCCGGGGACAGGGGATTGGCTACACCTTC.

The chain joins TRBV29-1 to TRBJ1-2, with D hard to call. Trimming shortened V by 8 bases and J by 7 bases, and 17 bases separated the two germline ends. The CDR3 has 12 residues. CDR1 and CDR2 (germline): SQVTM, ANQGSEA. Here the CDR3 DNA reads TGCAGCTGGAGCGGTCTGGAGGGTGGCTACACCTTC. It codes for CSWSGLEGGYTF.

The chain joins TRBV19 to TRBJ2-5; the match to TRBD2 covers 8 bases. Germline V gene sequence: CDR1 LNHDA, CDR2 SQIVND (reference sequence). The J segment lost 5 bases and the V segment lost 6 bases, leaving 5 bases of the junction unmatched. CDR3 length equals 13 residues. Written as DNA, the CDR3 is TGTGCCAGTAGCCCATCTAGCGGGGAGACCCAGTACTTC. This codes for CASSPSSGETQYF.

V usage is TRBV6-1 and J usage is TRBJ2-6, with D uncertain. In germline, CDR1 is MNHNS, CDR2 SASEGT. Trimming took 3 bases from V and 0 from J, leaving 9 bases between them. The CDR3 sequence is 16 residues long. The CDR3 DNA reads TGTGCCAGCAGTGAGCAGGCGCTCTCTGGGGCCAACGTCCTGACTTTC. This gives the protein CASSEQALSGANVLTF.